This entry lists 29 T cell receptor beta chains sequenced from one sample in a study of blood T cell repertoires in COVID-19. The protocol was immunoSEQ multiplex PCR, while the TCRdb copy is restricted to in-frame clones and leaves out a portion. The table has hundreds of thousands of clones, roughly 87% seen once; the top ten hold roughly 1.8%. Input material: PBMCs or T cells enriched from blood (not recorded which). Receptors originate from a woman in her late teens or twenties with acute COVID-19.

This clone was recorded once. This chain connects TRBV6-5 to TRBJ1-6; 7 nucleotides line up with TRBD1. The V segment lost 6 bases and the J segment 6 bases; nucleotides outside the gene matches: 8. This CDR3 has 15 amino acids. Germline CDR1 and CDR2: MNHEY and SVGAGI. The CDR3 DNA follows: TGTGCCAGCAGACCCCCGGACAGGCTTAATTCACCCCTCCACTTT. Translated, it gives CASRPPDRLNSPLHF.

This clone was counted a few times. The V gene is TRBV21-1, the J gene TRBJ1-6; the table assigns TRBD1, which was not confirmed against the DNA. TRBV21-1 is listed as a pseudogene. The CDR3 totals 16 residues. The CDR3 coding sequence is TGTGCCAGCAGCAGCGGCAGGGTGGTAGGTAATTCACCCCTCCACTTT. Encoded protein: CASSSGRVVGNSPLHF.

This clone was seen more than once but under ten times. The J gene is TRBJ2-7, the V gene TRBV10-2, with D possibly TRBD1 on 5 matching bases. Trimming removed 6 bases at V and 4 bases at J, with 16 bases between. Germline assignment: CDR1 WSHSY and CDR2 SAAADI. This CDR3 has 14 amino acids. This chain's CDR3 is CASRANDGQYEQYF. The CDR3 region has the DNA TGCGCCAGCAGAGCAAACGACGGACAATACGAGCAGTACTTC.

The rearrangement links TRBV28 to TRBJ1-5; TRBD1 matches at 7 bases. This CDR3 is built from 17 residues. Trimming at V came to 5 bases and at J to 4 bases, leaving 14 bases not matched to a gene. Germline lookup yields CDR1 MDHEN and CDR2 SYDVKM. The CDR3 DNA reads TGTGCCAGCAGTCGCAACGGGGCAGGGGGTGCTAATCAGCCCCAGCATTTT. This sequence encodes CASSRNGAGGANQPQHF.

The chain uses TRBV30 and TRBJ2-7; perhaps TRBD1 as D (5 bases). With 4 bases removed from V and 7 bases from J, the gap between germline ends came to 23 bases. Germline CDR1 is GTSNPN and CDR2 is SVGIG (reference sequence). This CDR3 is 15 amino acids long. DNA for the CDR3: TGTGCCTGGATGGATACCCATGGGGCCGTCGGGGAGCAGTACTTC. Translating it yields CAWMDTHGAVGEQYF.

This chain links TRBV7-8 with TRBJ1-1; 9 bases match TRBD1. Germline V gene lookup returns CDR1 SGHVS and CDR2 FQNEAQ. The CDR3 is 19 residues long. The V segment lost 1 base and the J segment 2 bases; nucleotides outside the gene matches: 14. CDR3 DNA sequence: TGTGCCAGCAGCTTAGTCCCTGACAGGGGGGCCGGGTTTAACACTGAAGCTTTCTTT. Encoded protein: CASSLVPDRGAGFNTEAFF. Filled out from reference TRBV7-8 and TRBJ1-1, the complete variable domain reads GAGVSQSPRYKVAKRGQDVALRCDPISGHVSLFWYQQALGQGPEFLTYFQNEAQLDKSGLPSDRFFAERPEGSVSTLKIQRTQQEDSAVYLCASSLVPDRGAGFNTEAFFGQGTRLTVV.

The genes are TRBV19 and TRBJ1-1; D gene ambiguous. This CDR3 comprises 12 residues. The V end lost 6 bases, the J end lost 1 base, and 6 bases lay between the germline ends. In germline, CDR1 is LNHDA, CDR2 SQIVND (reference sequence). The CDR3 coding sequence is TGTGCCAGTAGACAACGGAACACTGAAGCTTTCTTT. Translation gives CASRQRNTEAFF.

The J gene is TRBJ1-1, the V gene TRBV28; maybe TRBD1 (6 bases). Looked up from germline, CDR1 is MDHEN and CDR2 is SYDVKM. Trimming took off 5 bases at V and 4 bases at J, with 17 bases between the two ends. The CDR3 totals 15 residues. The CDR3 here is CASSPSWGQGTEAFF. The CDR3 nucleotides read TGTGCCAGCAGTCCCTCCTGGGGGCAGGGCACTGAAGCTTTCTTT.

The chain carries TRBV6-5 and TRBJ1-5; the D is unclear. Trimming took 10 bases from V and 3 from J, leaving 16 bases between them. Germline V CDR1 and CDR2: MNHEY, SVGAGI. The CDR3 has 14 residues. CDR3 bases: TGTGCCACCTCCCCCGCGAGATTCAATCAGCCCCAGCATTTT. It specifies CATSPARFNQPQHF.

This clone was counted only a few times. CDR3 sequence reads: CASSMTGGNTEAFF. In DNA, the CDR3 is TGTGCCAGCAGCATGACAGGGGGGAACACTGAAGCTTTCTTT. The chain carries TRBV11-2 and TRBJ1-1; TRBD1 agrees at 9 bases. This CDR3 region has 14 residues. The V segment lost 5 bases and the J segment 1 base; nucleotides outside the gene matches: 2. CDR1 and CDR2 from the germline V gene are SGHAT and FQNNGV.

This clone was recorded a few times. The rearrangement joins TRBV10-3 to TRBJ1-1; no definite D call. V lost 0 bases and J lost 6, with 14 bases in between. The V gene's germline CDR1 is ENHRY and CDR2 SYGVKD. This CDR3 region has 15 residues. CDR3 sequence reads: CAISESPPLGAEAFF. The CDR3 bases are TGTGCCATCAGTGAGTCGCCACCTCTCGGAGCTGAAGCTTTCTTT.

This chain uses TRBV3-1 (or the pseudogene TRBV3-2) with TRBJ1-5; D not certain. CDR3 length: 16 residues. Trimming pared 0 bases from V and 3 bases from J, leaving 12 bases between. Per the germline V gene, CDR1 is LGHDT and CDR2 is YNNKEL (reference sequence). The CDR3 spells CASSQDVRTDNQPQHF. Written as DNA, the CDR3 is TGTGCCAGCAGCCAAGACGTCAGGACTGACAATCAGCCCCAGCATTTT.

The DNA for the CDR3 is TGCGCCAGCAGTATCTCGACGAGGCCTCCCTACGAGCAGTACTTC. It encodes CASSISTRPPYEQYF. J is TRBJ2-7 and V is TRBV10-2; D call uncertain. Per the germline V gene, CDR1 is WSHSY and CDR2 is SAAADI. The CDR3 sequence is 15 residues long. Trimming pared 5 bases from V and 2 bases from J, leaving 16 bases between.

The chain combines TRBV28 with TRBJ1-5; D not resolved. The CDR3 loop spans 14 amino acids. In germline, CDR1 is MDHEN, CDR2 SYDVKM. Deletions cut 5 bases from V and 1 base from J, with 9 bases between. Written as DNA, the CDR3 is TGTGCCAGCAGTCGTGGCGGGAGCAATCAGCCCCAGCATTTT. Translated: CASSRGGSNQPQHF.

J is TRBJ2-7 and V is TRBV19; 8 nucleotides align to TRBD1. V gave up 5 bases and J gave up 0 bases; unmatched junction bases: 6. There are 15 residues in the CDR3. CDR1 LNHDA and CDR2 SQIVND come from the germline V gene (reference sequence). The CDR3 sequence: CASSDPGTGSYEQYF. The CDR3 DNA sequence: TGTGCCAGTAGTGACCCGGGGACAGGCTCCTACGAGCAGTACTTC.

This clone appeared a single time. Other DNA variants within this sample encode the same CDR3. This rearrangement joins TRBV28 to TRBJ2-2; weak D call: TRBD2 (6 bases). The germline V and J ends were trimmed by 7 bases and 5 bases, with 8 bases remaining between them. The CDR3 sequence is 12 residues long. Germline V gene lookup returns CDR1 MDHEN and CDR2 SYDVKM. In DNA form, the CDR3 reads TGTGCCAGCACGAGCGGGACCGGGGAGCTGTTTTTT. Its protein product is CASTSGTGELFF. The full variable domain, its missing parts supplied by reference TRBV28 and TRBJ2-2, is DVKVTQSSRYLVKRTGEKVFLECVQDMDHENMFWYRQDPGLGLRLIYFSYDVKMKEKGDIPEGYSVSREKKERFSLILESASTNQTSMYLCASTSGTGELFFGEGSRLTVL.

The CDR3 reads CASSIANSYNEQFF. The CDR3 DNA reads TGTGCCAGTAGTATAGCAAACAGCTACAATGAGCAGTTCTTC. The V and J genes are TRBV19 and TRBJ2-1; D call uncertain. Per the germline V gene, CDR1 is LNHDA and CDR2 is SQIVND (reference sequence). Trimming removed 1 base at V and 3 bases at J, with 7 bases between. CDR3 length: 14 residues.

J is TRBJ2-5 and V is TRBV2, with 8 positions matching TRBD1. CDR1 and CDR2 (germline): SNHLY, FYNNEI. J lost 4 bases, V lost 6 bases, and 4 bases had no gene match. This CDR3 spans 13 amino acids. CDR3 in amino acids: CASRDRDGETQYF. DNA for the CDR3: TGTGCCAGCAGGGACAGGGATGGAGAGACCCAGTACTTC.

This CDR3 is CASSQTSGTNNEQFF. The CDR3 DNA sequence: TGTGCCAGCAGCCAGACTAGCGGGACCAACAATGAGCAGTTCTTC. The chain recombines TRBV3-1 (or the pseudogene TRBV3-2) with TRBJ2-1; 11 bases map to TRBD2. From germline, CDR1 is LGHDT and CDR2 YNNKEL (reference sequence). The CDR3 covers 15 residues. The trim removed 3 bases at V and 5 bases at J, leaving 3 bases unmatched.

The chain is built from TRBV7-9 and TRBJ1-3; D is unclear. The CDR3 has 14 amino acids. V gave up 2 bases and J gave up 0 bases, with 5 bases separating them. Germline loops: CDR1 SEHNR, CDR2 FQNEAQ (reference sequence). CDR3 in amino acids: CASSLKYSGNTIYF. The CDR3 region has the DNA TGTGCCAGCAGCTTAAAATACTCTGGAAACACCATATATTTT.

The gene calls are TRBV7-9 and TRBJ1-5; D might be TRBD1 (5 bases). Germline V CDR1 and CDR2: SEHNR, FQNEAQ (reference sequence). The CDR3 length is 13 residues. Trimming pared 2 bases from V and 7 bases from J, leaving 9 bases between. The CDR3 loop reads CASSLRGEQPQHF. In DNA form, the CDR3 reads TGTGCCAGCAGCTTACGGGGGGAACAGCCCCAGCATTTT.

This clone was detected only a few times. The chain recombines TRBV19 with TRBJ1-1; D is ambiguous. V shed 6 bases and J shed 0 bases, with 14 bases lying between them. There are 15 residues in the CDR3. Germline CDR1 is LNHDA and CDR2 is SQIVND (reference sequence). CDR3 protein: CASSLGRNMNTEAFF. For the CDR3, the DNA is TGTGCCAGTAGCCTCGGGAGGAATATGAACACTGAAGCTTTCTTT.

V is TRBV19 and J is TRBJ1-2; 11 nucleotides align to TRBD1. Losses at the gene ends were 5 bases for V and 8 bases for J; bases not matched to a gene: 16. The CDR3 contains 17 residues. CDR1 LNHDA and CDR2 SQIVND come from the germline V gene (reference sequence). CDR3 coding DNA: TGTGCCAGTAGTGATTCCGGGACAGGGGGGTCGGGGAGCGGCTACACCTTC. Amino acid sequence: CASSDSGTGGSGSGYTF.

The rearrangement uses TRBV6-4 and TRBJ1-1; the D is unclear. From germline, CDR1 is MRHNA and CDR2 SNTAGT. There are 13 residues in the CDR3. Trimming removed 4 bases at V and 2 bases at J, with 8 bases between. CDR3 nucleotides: TGTGCCAGCAGTGGTCCGGGAAACACTGAAGCTTTCTTT. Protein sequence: CASSGPGNTEAFF.

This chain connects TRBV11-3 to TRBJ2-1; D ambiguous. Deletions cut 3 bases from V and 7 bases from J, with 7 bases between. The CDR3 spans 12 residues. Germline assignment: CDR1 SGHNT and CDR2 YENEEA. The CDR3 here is CASSFLSNEQFF. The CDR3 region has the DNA TGTGCCAGCAGCTTTCTTAGTAATGAGCAGTTCTTC.

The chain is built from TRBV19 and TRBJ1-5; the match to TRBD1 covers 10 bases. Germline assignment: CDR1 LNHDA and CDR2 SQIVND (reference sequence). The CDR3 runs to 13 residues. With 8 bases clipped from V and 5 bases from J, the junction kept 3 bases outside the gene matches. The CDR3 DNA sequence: TGTGCCAGTGGGGACAGGGGAGATCAGCCCCAGCATTTT. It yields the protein CASGDRGDQPQHF. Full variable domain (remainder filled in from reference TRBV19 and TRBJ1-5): DGGITQSPKYLFRKEGQNVTLSCEQNLNHDAMYWYRQDPGQGLRLIYYSQIVNDFQKGDIAEGYSVSREKKESFPLTVTSAQKNPTAFYLCASGDRGDQPQHFGDGTRLSIL.

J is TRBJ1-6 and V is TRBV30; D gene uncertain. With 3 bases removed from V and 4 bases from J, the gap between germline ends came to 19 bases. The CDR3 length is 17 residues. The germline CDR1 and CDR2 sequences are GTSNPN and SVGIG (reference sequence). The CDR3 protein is CAWRNKLPGSYNSPLHF. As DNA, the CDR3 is TGTGCCTGGAGAAACAAATTACCGGGATCTTATAATTCACCCCTCCACTTT.

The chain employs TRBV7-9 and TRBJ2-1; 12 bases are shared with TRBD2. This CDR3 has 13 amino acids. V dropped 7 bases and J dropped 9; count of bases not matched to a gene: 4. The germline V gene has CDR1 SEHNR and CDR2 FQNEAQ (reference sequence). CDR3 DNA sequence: TGTGCCAGCAATGGACTAGCGGGATCTGAGCAGTTCTTC. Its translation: CASNGLAGSEQFF.

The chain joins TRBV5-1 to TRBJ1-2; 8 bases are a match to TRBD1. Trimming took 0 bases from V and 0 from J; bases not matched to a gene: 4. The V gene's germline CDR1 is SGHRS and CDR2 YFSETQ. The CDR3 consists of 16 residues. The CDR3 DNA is TGCGCCAGCAGCTTGGGACAGGGGAACGCTAACTATGGCTACACCTTC. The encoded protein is CASSLGQGNANYGYTF.